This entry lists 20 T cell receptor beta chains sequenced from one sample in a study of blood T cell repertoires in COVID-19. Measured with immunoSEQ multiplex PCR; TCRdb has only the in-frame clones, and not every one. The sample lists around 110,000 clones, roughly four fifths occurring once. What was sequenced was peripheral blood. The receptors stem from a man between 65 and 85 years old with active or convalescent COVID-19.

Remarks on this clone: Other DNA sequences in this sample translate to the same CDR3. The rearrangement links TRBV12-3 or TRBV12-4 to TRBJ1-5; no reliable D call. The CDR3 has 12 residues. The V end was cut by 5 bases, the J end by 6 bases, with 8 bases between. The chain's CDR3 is CASSRGSQPQHF. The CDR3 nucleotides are TGTGCCAGCAGTCGGGGTAGTCAGCCCCAGCATTTT.

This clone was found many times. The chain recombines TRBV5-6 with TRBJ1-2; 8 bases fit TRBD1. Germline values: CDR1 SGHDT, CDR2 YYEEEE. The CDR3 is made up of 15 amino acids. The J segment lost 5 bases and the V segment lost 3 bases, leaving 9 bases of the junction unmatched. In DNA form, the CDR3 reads TGTGCCAGCAGCTCTGTGGACAGGGAGGGTTATGGCTACACCTTC. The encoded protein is CASSSVDREGYGYTF.

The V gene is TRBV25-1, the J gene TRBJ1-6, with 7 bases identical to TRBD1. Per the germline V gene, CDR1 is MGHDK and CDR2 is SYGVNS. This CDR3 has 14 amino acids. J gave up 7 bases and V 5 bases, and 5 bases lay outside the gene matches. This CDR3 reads CASSKQGWNSPLHF. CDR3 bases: TGTGCCAGCAGTAAACAGGGGTGGAATTCACCCCTCCACTTT. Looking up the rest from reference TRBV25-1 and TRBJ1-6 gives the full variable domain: EADIYQTPRYLVIGTGKKITLECSQTMGHDKMYWYQQDPGMELHLIHYSYGVNSTEKGDLSSESTVSRIRTEHFPLTLESARPSHTSQYLCASSKQGWNSPLHFGNGTRLTVT.

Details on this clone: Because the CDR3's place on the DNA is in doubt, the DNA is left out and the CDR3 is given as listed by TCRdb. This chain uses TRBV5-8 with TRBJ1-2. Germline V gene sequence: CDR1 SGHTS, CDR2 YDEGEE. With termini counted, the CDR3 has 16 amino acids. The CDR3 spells CASSFGPGFNNYGYTF.

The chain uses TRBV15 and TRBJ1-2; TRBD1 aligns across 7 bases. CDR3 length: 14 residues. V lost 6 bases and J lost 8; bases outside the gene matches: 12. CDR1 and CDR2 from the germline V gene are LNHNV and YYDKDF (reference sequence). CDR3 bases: TGTGCCACCAGTTCCGTCAACAGGGGTAGAGGCTACACCTTC. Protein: CATSSVNRGRGYTF.

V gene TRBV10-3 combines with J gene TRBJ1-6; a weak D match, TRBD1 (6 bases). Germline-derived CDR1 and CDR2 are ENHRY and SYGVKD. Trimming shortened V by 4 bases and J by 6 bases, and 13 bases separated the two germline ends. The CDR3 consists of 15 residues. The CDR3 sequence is CAISVEQGVNSPLHF. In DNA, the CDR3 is TGTGCCATCAGTGTAGAACAGGGTGTTAATTCACCCCTCCACTTT.

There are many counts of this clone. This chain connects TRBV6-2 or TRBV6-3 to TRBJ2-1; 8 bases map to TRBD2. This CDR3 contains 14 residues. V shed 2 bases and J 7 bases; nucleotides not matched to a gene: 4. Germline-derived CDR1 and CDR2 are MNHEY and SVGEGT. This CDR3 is CASSYIGGGNEQFF. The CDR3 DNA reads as TGTGCCAGCAGTTACATAGGCGGGGGGAATGAGCAGTTCTTC.

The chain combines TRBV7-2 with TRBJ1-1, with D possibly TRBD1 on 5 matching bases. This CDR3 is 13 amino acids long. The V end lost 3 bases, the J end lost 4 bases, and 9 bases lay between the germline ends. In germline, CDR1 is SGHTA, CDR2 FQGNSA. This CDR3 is CASSFGGGTEAFF. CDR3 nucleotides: TGTGCCAGCAGCTTTGGGGGGGGCACTGAAGCTTTCTTT.

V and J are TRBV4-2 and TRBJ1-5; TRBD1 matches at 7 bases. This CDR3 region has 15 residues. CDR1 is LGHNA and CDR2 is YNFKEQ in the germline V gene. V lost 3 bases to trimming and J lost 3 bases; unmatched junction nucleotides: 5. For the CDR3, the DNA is TGTGCCAGCAGCCAGGGACAGAATATCAATCAGCCCCAGCATTTT. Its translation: CASSQGQNINQPQHF.

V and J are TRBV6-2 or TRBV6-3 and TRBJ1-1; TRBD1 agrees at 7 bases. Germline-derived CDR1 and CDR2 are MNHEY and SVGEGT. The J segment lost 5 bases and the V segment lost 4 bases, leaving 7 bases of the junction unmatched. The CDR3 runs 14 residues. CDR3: CASSLQGRGTEAFF. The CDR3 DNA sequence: TGTGCCAGCAGTTTACAGGGGAGAGGGACTGAAGCTTTCTTT.

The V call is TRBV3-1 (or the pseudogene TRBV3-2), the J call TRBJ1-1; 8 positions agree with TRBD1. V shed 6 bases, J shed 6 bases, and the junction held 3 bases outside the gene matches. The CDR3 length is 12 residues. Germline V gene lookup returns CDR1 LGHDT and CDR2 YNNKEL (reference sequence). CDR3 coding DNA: TGTGCCAGCAGACGGACAGGGTCTGAAGCTTTCTTT. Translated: CASRRTGSEAFF.

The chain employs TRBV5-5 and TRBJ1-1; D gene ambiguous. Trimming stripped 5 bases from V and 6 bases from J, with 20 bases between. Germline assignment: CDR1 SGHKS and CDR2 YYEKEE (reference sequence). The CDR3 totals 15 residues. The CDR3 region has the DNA TGTGCCAGCAGTCCTGACAACCTAATTAACGCTGAAGCTTTCTTT. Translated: CASSPDNLINAEAFF. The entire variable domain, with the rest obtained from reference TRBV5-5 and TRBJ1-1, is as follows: DAGVTQSPTHLIKTRGQQVTLRCSPISGHKSVSWYQQVLGQGPQFIFQYYEKEERGRGNFPDRFSARQFPNYSSELNVNALLLGDSALYLCASSPDNLINAEAFFGQGTRLTVV.

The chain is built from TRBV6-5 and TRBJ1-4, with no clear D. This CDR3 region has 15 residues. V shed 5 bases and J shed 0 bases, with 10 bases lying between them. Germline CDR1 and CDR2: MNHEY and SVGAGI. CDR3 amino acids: CASSLTVATNEKLFF. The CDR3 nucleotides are TGTGCCAGCAGTCTCACAGTAGCAACTAATGAAAAACTGTTTTTT.

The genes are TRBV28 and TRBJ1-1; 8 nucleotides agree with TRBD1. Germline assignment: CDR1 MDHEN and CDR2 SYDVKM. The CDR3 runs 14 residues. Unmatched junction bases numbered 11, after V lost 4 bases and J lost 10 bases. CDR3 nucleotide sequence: TGTGCCAGCAGTTACCTGCCTCAGGGGGCCCGAGCTTTCTTT. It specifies CASSYLPQGARAFF.

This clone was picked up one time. CDR3 residues: CASCIGQNNSPLHF. For the CDR3, the DNA is TGTGCCAGCTGTATTGGACAGAATAATTCACCCCTCCACTTT. The J gene is TRBJ1-6, the V gene TRBV7-9; the D gene is possibly TRBD1 (6 bases). Trimming shortened V by 8 bases and J by 5 bases, and 13 bases separated the two germline ends. Germline loops: CDR1 SEHNR, CDR2 FQNEAQ (reference sequence). CDR3 size: 14 residues.

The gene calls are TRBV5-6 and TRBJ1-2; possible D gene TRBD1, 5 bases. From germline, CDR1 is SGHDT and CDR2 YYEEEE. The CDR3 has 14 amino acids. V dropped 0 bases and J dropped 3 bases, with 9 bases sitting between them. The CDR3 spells CASSLGQKDYGYTF. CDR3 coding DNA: TGTGCCAGCAGCTTGGGACAGAAAGACTATGGCTACACCTTC.

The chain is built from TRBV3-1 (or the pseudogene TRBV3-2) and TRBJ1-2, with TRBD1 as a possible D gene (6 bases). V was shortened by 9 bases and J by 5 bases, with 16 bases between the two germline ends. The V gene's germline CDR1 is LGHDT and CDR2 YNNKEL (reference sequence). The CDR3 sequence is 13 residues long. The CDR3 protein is CASRGSRGYGYTF. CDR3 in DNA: TGTGCCAGTAGGGGCTCTAGGGGGTATGGCTACACCTTC.

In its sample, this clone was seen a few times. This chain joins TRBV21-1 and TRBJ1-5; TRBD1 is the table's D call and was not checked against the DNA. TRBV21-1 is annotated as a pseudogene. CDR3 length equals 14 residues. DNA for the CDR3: TGTGCCAGCAGGGATTACAGGGGCAATCAGCCCCAGCATTTT. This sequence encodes CASRDYRGNQPQHF.

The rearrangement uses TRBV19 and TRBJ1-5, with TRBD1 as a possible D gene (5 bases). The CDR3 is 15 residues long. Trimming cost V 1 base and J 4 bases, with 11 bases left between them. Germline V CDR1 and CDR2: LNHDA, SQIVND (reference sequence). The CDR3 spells CASSIGTRVNQPQHF. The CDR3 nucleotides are TGTGCCAGTAGTATAGGGACCAGGGTGAATCAGCCCCAGCATTTT.

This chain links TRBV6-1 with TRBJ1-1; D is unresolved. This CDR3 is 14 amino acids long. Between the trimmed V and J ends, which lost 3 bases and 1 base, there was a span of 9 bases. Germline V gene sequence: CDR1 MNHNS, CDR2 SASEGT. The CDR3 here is CASSELGRNTEAFF. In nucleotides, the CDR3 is TGTGCCAGCAGTGAGCTTGGGAGGAACACTGAAGCTTTCTTT.